A single sample is the source of the 9 T cell receptor beta chains below, sequenced in a study of shared clonotypes between healthy human individuals. The protocol was immunoSEQ multiplex PCR, while the TCRdb copy is restricted to in-frame clones and leaves out a portion. This sample has approximately 470,000 clones; around 85% occur once, and the top ten carry 12%. Sequencing was carried out using PBMCs. The source is a woman aged 40 to 55 in good health. Some clones in this sample may be carry-over from other donors' samples.

The chain employs TRBV19 and TRBJ2-7, with TRBD1 identical over 7 bases. Germline CDR1 is LNHDA and CDR2 is SQIVND (reference sequence). V shed 5 bases, J shed 9 bases, and the junction held 13 bases outside the gene matches. This CDR3 comprises 14 residues. The chain's CDR3 is CASSPGTAEIGQYF. The CDR3 DNA sequence: TGTGCCAGTAGTCCCGGGACAGCGGAAATCGGGCAGTACTTC.

The chain recombines TRBV6-6 with TRBJ1-1; D gene unclear. This CDR3 spans 16 amino acids. Germline values: CDR1 MNHNY, CDR2 SVGAGI (reference sequence). V lost 5 bases and J lost 8, with 24 bases in between. The CDR3 DNA follows: TGTGCCAGCAGTAATCAGATGGGGTACACAGAACAAGAAGCTTTCTTT. The encoded protein is CASSNQMGYTEQEAFF.

The chain combines TRBV9 with TRBJ1-1; 7 bases map to TRBD1. The CDR3 totals 18 residues. Germline V gene lookup returns CDR1 SGDLS and CDR2 YYNGEE. V was clipped by 2 bases and J by 0 bases; unmatched bases: 13. DNA of the CDR3: TGTGCCAGCAGCGTGGACTCCGGGACAGTCCCCATGAACACTGAAGCTTTCTTT. Amino acid sequence: CASSVDSGTVPMNTEAFF.

Only one count was recorded for this clone. The J gene is TRBJ1-1, the V gene TRBV19, with 8 positions matching TRBD1. Germline lookup yields CDR1 LNHDA and CDR2 SQIVND (reference sequence). This CDR3 is 13 amino acids long. V gave up 7 bases and J gave up 7 bases; unmatched junction bases: 8. DNA for the CDR3: TGTGCCAGTACCCGACAGGGGACAGTTGAAGCTTTCTTT. Translating it yields CASTRQGTVEAFF.

The table lists this clone with a count of one. A far larger clone is a single base away, which makes a read error likely. V and J are TRBV14 and TRBJ2-1; TRBD1 aligns across 7 bases. Per germline, CDR1 SGHDN and CDR2 FVKESK. The CDR3 contains 15 residues. CDR3 in amino acids: CDSSFRDSTYNEQFF. CDR3 coding DNA: TGTGACAGCAGCTTTCGGGACAGTACCTACAATGAGCAGTTCTTC.

The chain employs TRBV27 and TRBJ1-1; TRBD1 agrees at 11 bases. J was trimmed by 4 bases and V by 6 bases; bases with no gene match: 10. The CDR3 is 16 amino acids. Per germline, CDR1 MNHEY and CDR2 SMNVEV (reference sequence). In DNA form, the CDR3 reads TGTGCCAGCAGCCTTTATCACGGGACAGGGGGCACTGAAGCTTTCTTT. Translated, it gives CASSLYHGTGGTEAFF.

The chain recombines TRBV27 with TRBJ2-7; D is unresolved. V was trimmed by 5 bases and J by 4 bases, leaving 9 bases between them. Germline lookup yields CDR1 MNHEY and CDR2 SMNVEV (reference sequence). The CDR3 totals 12 residues. The CDR3 nucleotides are TGTGCCAGCAGTCCTATGGGTTACGAGCAGTACTTC. This translates into CASSPMGYEQYF.

The chain has TRBV2 and TRBJ2-7; 11 bases line up with TRBD1. CDR1 and CDR2 from the germline V gene are SNHLY and FYNNEI. The ends lost 7 bases at V and 5 bases at J; junction bases unmatched: 7. CDR3 length equals 14 residues. For the CDR3, the DNA is TGTGCCAGCAAAAGAGGACAGGGGGCGAACGAGCAGTACTTC. It is translated as CASKRGQGANEQYF.

The V call is TRBV6-5, the J call TRBJ2-1, with 8 bases matching TRBD1. V shed 6 bases, J shed 6 bases, and the junction held 4 bases outside the gene matches. The CDR3 runs to 13 residues. Germline V gives CDR1 MNHEY, CDR2 SVGAGI. In DNA form, the CDR3 reads TGTGCCAGCAGACCTACAGGGGGCAATGAGCAGTTCTTC. Translated: CASRPTGGNEQFF.